The clone carrying this T cell receptor beta chain was seen repeatedly, ten times or more. Its antigen is not known. This sample was included in a study of breast tumors, draining lymph nodes, adjacent tissues. Whole-study findings and limits: That most tumor T cells come from lymph nodes remained unproven. Tumor repertoires ranked between lymph nodes and nontumor tissue in diversity, with V and J gene preferences. Compared with basal-like, luminal-like tumors shared significantly more repertoire with nontumor tissue.

TCRdb re-analysed the multiplex PCR reads in MiXCR, keeping a single row per CDR3 protein. The table lists around 290,000 distinct CDR3 sequences, about 33% of them singletons. Samples came from axillary lymph nodes draining the breast cancer. V lost 4 bases and J 2 bases, leaving 18 bases between the germline ends. CDR1 WNHNN and CDR2 SYGVQD come from the germline V gene (reference sequence). The CDR3 sequence is 18 residues long. The chain joins TRBV10-1 to TRBJ1-6, with D tentatively TRBD1 (5 bases). Sample: axillary lymph node tissue. The receptor comes from a female donor with breast cancer. Some clones in this sample may be carry-over from other donors' samples. The CDR3 region has the DNA TGCGCCAGCAGTGCCGGGGGGGGGGAGGTCCCCTATAATTCACCCCTCCACTTT. This translates into CASSAGGGEVPYNSPLHF.